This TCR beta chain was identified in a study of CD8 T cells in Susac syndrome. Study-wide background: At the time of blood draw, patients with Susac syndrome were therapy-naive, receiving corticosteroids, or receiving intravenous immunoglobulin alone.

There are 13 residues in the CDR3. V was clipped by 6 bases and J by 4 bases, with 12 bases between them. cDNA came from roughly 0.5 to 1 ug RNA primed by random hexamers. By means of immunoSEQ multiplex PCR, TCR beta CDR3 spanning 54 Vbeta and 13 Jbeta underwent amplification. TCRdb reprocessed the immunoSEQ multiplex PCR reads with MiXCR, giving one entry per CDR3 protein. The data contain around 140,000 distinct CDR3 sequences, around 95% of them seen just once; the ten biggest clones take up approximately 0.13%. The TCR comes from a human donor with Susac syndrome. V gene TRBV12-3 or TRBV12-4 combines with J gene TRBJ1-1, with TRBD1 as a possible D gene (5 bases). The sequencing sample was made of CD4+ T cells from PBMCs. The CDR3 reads CASRLTGGTEAFF. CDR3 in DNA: TGTGCCAGCAGGCTGACTGGGGGCACTGAAGCTTTCTTT.